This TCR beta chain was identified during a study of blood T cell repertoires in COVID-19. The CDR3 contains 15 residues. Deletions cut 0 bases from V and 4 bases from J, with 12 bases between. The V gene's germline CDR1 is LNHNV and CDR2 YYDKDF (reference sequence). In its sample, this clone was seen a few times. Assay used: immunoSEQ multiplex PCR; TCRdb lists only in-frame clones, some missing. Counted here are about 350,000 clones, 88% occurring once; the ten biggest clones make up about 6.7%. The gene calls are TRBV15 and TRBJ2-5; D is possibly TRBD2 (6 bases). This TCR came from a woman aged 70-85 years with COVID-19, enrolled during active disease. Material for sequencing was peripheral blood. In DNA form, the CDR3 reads TGTGCCACCAGCAGAGATCCACTAGCTGGAGAGACCCAGTACTTC. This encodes CATSRDPLAGETQYF.